Described below is a single T cell receptor beta chain sequence and its context. The table came from immunoSEQ multiplex PCR; TCRdb's copy has only in-frame clones and leaves some out. The table lists around 310,000 clones, about 90% of them singletons, with around 0.98% in the top ten. This entry is derived from a study of blood T cell repertoires in COVID-19. Germline V gene data show CDR1 as MNHEY and CDR2 as SMNVEV (reference sequence). Trimming left V 6 bases short and J 3 bases short, with 11 bases between. The CDR3 extends over 13 amino acids. Material: peripheral blood. The genes are TRBV27 and TRBJ1-2; D not certain. This clonotype originated in a woman aged 40-49 years with COVID-19, enrolled during active disease. The CDR3 sequence is CASSPFVDYGYTF. The CDR3 nucleotides read TGTGCCAGCAGCCCTTTCGTTGACTATGGCTACACCTTC.